This TCR beta chain was retrieved from a study of cytomegalovirus exposure and HLA in healthy donors. Some clones are missing from TCRdb's copy, which holds only in-frame ones; the method was immunoSEQ multiplex PCR. The sample carries some 140,000 clones, less than 90% recorded once. Unmatched junction bases numbered 8, after V lost 6 bases and J lost 3 bases. Germline lookup yields CDR1 LNHDA and CDR2 SQIVND (reference sequence). The CDR3 is made up of 14 amino acids. The table lists this clone with a few counts. The sequenced sample was PBMCs. The receptor comes from a man aged 18 to 29 in good health and CMV-seronegative. This chain joins TRBV19 and TRBJ2-7; 7 bases align to TRBD2. CDR3 loop: CASRGRDDLYEQYF. The CDR3, as DNA: TGTGCCAGTAGGGGGAGGGACGACCTCTACGAGCAGTACTTC. Full variable domain (rest looked up from reference TRBV19 and TRBJ2-7): DGGITQSPKYLFRKEGQNVTLSCEQNLNHDAMYWYRQDPGQGLRLIYYSQIVNDFQKGDIAEGYSVSREKKESFPLTVTSAQKNPTAFYLCASRGRDDLYEQYFGPGTRLTVT.